This TCR beta chain was retrieved from a study of blood T cell repertoires in COVID-19. Study background: Donors in the United States, Italy and Spain gave samples during acute or convalescent COVID-19. T cells, B-cell-depleted T cells, or PBMCs supplied cDNA or gDNA.

In the authors' methods: Reference gene primer amplification gave nucleated cell count estimates. Profiled with immunoSEQ multiplex PCR; TCRdb holds only in-frame clones, not every one. That table supplies the V and J calls and clone size; D and trimming were determined from the DNA. Of 110,000 to 150,000 clones listed, approximately 80% are singletons. CDR1 KGHDR and CDR2 SFDVKD come from the germline V gene. The CDR3 sequence is 15 residues long. V lost 6 bases to trimming and J lost 2 bases; unmatched junction nucleotides: 2. This TCR was recovered from a human donor in a cohort sampled during active COVID-19. The V call is TRBV24-1, the J call TRBJ2-3, with TRBD2 matching over 12 bases. The source material was peripheral blood. The CDR3 nucleotides read TGTGCCACCAGTACTAGCGGGGGGTTCACAGATACGCAGTATTTT. This translates into CATSTSGGFTDTQYF.